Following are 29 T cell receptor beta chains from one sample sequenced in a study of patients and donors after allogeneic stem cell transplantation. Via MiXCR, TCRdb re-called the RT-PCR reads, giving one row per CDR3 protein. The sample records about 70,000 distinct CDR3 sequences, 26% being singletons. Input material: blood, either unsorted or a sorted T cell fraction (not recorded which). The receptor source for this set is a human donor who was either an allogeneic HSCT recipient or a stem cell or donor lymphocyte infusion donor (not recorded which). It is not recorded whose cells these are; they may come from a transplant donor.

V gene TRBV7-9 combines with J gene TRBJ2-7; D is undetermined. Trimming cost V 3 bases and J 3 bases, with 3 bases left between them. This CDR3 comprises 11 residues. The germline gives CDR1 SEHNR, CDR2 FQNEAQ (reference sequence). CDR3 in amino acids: CASSFLYEQYF. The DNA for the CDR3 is TGTGCCAGCAGCTTCCTCTACGAGCAGTACTTC.

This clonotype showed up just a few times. Here the CDR3 DNA reads TGCGCCAGCCGGGGGGGGCAGGGCTACACCTTC. Protein: CASRGGQGYTF. The V and J genes are TRBV4-3 and TRBJ1-2; D may be TRBD1 (6 bases). The V end lost 8 bases, the J end lost 8 bases, and 12 bases lay between the germline ends. The CDR3 is 11 amino acids. Germline CDR1 and CDR2: LGHNA and YSLEER.

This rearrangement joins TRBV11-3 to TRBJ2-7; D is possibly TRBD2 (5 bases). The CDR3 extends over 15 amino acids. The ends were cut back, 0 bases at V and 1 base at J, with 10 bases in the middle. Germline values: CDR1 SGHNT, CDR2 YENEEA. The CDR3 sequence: CASSLEVSGSYEQYF. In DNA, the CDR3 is TGTGCCAGCAGCTTAGAGGTATCGGGGTCCTACGAGCAGTACTTC.

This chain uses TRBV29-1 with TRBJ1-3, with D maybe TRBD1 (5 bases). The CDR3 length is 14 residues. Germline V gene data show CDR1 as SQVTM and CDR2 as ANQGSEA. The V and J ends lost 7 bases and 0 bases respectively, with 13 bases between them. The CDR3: CSASAGHSGNTIYF. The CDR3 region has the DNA TGCAGCGCCTCGGCAGGACACTCTGGAAACACCATATATTTT.

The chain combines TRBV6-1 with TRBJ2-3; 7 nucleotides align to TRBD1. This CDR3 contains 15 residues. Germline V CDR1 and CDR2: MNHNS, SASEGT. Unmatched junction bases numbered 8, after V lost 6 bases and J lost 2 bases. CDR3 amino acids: CASSFRDRDTDTQYF. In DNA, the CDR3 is TGTGCCAGCAGCTTCCGGGACAGAGACACAGATACGCAGTATTTT.

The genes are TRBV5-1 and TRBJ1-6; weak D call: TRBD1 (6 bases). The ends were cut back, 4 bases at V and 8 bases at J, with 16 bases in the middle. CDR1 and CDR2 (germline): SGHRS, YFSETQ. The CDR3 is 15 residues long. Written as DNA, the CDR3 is TGCGCCAGCAGCCAGTTGGTCAACAGGGATTCACCCCTCCACTTT. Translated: CASSQLVNRDSPLHF.

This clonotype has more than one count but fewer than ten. CDR3 coding DNA: TGTGCCACCAGCCCTAGCGGGGATCGGACCCAGTACTTC. This sequence encodes CATSPSGDRTQYF. J is TRBJ2-5 and V is TRBV15; the match to TRBD2 covers 9 bases. This CDR3 is 13 amino acids long. Germline CDR1 and CDR2: LNHNV and YYDKDF (reference sequence). Trimming took 5 bases from V and 7 from J; bases not matched to a gene: 5.

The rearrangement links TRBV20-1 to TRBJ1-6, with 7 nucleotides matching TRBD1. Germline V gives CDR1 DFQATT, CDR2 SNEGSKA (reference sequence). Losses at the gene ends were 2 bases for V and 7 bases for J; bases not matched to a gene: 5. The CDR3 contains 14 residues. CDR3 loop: CSARPGTVNSPLHF. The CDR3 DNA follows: TGCAGTGCTAGACCCGGGACAGTAAATTCACCCCTCCACTTT.

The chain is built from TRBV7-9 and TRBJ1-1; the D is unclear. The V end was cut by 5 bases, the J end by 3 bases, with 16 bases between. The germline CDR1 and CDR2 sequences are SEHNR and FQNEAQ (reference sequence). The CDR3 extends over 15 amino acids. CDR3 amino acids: CASSLLKGSHTEAFF. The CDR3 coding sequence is TGTGCCAGCAGCCTACTAAAAGGGAGTCACACTGAAGCTTTCTTT.

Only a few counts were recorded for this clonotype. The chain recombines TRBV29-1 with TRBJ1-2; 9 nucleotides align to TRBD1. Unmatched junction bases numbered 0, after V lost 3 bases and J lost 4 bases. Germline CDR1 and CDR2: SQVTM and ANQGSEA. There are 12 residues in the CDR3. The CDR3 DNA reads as TGCAGCGTTGAGGGACAGGGCTATGGCTACACCTTC. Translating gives CSVEGQGYGYTF.

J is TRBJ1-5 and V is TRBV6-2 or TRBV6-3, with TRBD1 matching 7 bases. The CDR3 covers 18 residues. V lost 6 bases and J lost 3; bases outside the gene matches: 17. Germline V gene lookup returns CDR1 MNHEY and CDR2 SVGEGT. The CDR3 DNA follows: TGTGCCAGCAGCTCCCCCACCCACCAGGGGGTGATCAATCAGCCCCAGCATTTT. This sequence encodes CASSSPTHQGVINQPQHF.

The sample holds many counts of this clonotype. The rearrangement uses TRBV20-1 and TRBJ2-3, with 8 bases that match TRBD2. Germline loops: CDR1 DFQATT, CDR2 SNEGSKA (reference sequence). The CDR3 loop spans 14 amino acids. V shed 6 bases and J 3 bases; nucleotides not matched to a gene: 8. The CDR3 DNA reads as TGCAGTGCCCCCTCAAGCGGGAGTACAGATACGCAGTATTTT. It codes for CSAPSSGSTDTQYF.

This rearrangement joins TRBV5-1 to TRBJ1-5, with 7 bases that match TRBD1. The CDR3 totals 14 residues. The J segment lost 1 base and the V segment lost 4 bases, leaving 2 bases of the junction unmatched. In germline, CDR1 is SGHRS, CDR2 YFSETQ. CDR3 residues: CASSPGGSNQPQHF. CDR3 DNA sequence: TGCGCCAGCAGCCCAGGGGGAAGCAATCAGCCCCAGCATTTT.

The CDR3 DNA sequence: TGTGCCAGCAGCACGGTTGAGGGGACCCAGTACTTC. Translating gives CASSTVEGTQYF. V is TRBV7-9 and J is TRBJ2-5; maybe TRBD2 (5 bases). The germline V gene encodes CDR1 SEHNR and CDR2 FQNEAQ (reference sequence). Deletions cut 5 bases from V and 7 bases from J, with 11 bases between. The CDR3 consists of 12 residues.

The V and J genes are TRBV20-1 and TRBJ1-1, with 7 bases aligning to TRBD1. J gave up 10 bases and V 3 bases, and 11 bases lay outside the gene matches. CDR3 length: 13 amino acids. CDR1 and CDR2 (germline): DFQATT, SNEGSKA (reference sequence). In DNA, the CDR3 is TGCAGTGCTAGTAAAGGGGGCCTAGTGTCAGCTTTCTTT. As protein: CSASKGGLVSAFF.

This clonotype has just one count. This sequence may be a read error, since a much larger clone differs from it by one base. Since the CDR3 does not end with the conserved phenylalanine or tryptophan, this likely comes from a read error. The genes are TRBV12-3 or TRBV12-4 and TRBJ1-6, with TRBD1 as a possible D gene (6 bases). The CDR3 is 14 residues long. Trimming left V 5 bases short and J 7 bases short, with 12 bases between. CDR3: CASSGTIGNSPLHL. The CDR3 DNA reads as TGTGCCAGCAGTGGGACAATAGGGAATTCACCCCTCCACTTG.

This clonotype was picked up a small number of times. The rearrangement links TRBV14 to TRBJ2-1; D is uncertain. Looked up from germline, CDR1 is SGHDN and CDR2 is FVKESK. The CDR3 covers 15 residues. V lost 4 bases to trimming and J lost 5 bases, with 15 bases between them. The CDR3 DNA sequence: TGTGCCAGCAGCCTGGTTTCGGGTATAAACAATGAGCAGTTCTTC. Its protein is CASSLVSGINNEQFF.

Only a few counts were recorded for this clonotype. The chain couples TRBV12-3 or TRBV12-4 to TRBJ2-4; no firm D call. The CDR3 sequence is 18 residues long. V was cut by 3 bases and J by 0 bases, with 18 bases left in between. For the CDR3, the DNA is TGTGCCAGCAGTTTTCGTTTTTTGGGGAAACTAGCCAAAAACATTCAGTACTTC. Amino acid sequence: CASSFRFLGKLAKNIQYF.

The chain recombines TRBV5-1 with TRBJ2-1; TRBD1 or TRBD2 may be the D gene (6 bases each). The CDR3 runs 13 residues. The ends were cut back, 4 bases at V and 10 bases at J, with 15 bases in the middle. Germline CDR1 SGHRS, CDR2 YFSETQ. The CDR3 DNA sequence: TGCGCCAGCAGCCCCTGGGGGGCAGGGGAGCAGTTCTTC. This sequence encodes CASSPWGAGEQFF.

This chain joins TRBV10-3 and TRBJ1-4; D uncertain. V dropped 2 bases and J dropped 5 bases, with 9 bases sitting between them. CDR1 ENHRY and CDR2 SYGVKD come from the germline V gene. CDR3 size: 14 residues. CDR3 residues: CAISEPARNEKLFF. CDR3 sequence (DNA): TGTGCCATCAGTGAGCCCGCTAGAAATGAAAAACTGTTTTTT.

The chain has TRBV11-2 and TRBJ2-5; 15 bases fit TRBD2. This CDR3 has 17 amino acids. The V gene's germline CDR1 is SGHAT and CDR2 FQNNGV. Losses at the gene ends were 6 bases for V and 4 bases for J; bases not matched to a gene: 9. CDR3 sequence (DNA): TGTGCCAGCAGAAGGGGGACTAGCGGGAGGTTGGGAGAGACCCAGTACTTC. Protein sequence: CASRRGTSGRLGETQYF.

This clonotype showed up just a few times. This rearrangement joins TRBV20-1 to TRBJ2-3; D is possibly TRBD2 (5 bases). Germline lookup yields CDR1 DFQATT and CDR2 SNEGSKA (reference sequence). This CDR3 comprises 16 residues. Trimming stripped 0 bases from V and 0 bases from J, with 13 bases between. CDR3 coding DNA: TGCAGTGCTAGAGACCCCGGAGGCCTAAGCACAGATACGCAGTATTTT. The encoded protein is CSARDPGGLSTDTQYF.

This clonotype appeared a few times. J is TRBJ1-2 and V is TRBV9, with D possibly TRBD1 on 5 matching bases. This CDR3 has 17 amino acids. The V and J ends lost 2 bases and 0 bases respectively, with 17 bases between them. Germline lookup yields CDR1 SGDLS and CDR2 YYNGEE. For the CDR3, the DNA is TGTGCCAGCAGCGTGAGCGATGACAGACGGGCTAACTATGGCTACACCTTC. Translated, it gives CASSVSDDRRANYGYTF.

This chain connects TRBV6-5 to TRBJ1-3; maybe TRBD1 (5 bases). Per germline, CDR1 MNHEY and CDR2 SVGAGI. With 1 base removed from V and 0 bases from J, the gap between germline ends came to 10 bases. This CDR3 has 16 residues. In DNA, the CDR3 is TGTGCCAGCAGTTACTTCCGGGGGATCTCTGGAAACACCATATATTTT. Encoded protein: CASSYFRGISGNTIYF.

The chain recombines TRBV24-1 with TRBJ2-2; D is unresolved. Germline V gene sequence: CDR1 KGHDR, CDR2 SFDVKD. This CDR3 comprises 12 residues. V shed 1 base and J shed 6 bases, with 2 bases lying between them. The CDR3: CATSDFPGELFF. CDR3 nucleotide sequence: TGTGCCACCAGTGATTTCCCCGGGGAGCTGTTTTTT.

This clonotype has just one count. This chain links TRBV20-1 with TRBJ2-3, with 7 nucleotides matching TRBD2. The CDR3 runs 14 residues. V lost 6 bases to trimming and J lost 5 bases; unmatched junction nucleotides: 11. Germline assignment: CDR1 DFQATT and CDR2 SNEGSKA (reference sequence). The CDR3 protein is CSARLAAKLDTQYF. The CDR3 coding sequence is TGCAGTGCCAGACTAGCAGCGAAACTAGATACGCAGTATTTT.

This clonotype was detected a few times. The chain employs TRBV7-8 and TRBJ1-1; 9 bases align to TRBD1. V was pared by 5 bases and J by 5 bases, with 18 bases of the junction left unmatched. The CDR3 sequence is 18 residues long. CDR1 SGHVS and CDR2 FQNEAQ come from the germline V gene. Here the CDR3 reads CASSPRLQGAIERTEAFF. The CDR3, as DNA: TGTGCCAGCAGCCCGAGGTTACAGGGGGCCATCGAGAGGACTGAAGCTTTCTTT.

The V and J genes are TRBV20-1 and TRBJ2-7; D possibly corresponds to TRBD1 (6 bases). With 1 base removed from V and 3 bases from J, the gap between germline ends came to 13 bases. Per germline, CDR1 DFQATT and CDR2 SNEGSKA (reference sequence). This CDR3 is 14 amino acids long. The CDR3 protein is CSARASTGSYEQYF. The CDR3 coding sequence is TGCAGTGCTAGAGCATCTACAGGGAGCTACGAGCAGTACTTC.

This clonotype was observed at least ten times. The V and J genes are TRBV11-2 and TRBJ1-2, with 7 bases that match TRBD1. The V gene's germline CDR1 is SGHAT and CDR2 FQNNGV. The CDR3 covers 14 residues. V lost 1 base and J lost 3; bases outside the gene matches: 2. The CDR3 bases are TGTGCCAGCAGCTTAGGACAGGGAGACTATGGCTACACCTTC. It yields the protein CASSLGQGDYGYTF. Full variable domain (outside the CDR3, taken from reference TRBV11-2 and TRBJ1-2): EAGVAQSPRYKIIEKRQSVAFWCNPISGHATLYWYQQILGQGPKLLIQFQNNGVVDDSQLPKDRFSAERLKGVDSTLKIQPAKLEDSAVYLCASSLGQGDYGYTFGSGTRLTVV.